These 6 T cell receptor beta chains originate from one sample sequenced in a study of blood T cell repertoires in COVID-19. The table came from immunoSEQ multiplex PCR; TCRdb's copy has only in-frame clones and leaves some out. Of around 160,000 clones detected, 88% appear once; the ten largest clones hold 0.95% to 1.5%. What was sequenced was PBMCs or T cells enriched from blood (not recorded which). The receptors were sampled from a woman in her twenties or thirties with acute COVID-19.

The rearrangement links TRBV24-1 to TRBJ2-1; no clear D. Trimming shortened V by 1 base and J by 7 bases, and 7 bases separated the two germline ends. There are 13 residues in the CDR3. In germline, CDR1 is KGHDR, CDR2 SFDVKD. CDR3 amino acids: CATSDFGRNEQFF. In DNA, the CDR3 is TGTGCCACCAGTGATTTCGGTCGTAATGAGCAGTTCTTC.

This rearrangement joins TRBV2 to TRBJ1-1; 7 bases are a match to TRBD1. The J segment lost 4 bases and the V segment lost 7 bases, leaving 9 bases of the junction unmatched. Germline V gives CDR1 SNHLY, CDR2 FYNNEI. This CDR3 is built from 14 residues. As DNA, the CDR3 is TGTGCCAGCACTCTCACAGGGGCGGGCACTGAAGCTTTCTTT. This gives the protein CASTLTGAGTEAFF.

The sample holds one count of this clone. The V gene is TRBV7-9, the J gene TRBJ2-1; D unresolved. This CDR3 region has 14 residues. V was cut by 1 base and J by 6 bases, with 10 bases left in between. Germline V lookup: CDR1 SEHNR, CDR2 FQNEAQ (reference sequence). The CDR3 region is CASSLGLRFNEQFF. The CDR3 region has the DNA TGTGCCAGCAGCTTAGGACTCCGTTTCAATGAGCAGTTCTTC.

This chain links TRBV4-1 with TRBJ2-1, with 9 bases matching TRBD2. The CDR3 extends over 15 amino acids. J was trimmed by 5 bases and V by 3 bases; bases with no gene match: 5. Germline CDR1 MGHRA, CDR2 YSYEKL. The CDR3 nucleotides read TGCGCCAGCAGCCAGTTAGCGGGAGAGCACAATGAGCAGTTCTTC. Its protein product is CASSQLAGEHNEQFF.

The genes are TRBV4-1 and TRBJ2-3; TRBD2 aligns across 8 bases. The V gene's germline CDR1 is MGHRA and CDR2 YSYEKL. This CDR3 is built from 17 residues. Trimming took 0 bases from V and 2 from J; bases not matched to a gene: 7. CDR3 DNA: TGCGCCAGCAGCCAAGAATGGGCTAGCGGGCACACAGATACGCAGTATTTT. This sequence encodes CASSQEWASGHTDTQYF.

The rearrangement links TRBV10-3 to TRBJ2-3; 8 nucleotides align to TRBD1. The V segment lost 0 bases and the J segment 2 bases; nucleotides outside the gene matches: 4. Germline CDR1 is ENHRY and CDR2 is SYGVKD. This CDR3 spans 16 amino acids. As DNA, the CDR3 is TGTGCCATCAGTGAGTCGCGACAGGGGATCACAGATACGCAGTATTTT. This gives the protein CAISESRQGITDTQYF.